The sequence of this T cell receptor beta chain was determined in a study of shared clonotypes between healthy human individuals (dated by TCRdb to about 2020). With respect to the entire study: The cohort comprised two women and a few men aged 18 to 49 years. For each donor, three plates each were used for CD4 naive and CD4 memory, two plates were used for CD8 naive, and one plate was used for CD8 memory. The study deeply sequenced blood TCR repertoires of about five healthy adults to estimate repertoire size and the extent of clonotype sharing between individuals. Different laboratories and diverse techniques were used to prepare libraries and sequence TCR repertoires, to increase sequencing depth and limit assay-specific biases. Leukapheresis yielded between about 0.94 and 8.9 billion PBMCs per donor. What the work shows at the level of the full study, not this receptor alone: Sampling was limited to blood, and TCR repertoires in tissue likely differ from TCR repertoires in blood. Higher generation probabilities were observed for clonotypes shared by all four sorted-subset donors than for non-shared clonotypes. Rarefaction of sorted-subset datasets indicated incomplete sequencing despite the large sequencing depth. Pairwise subsampling led to the expectation that sequencing depth would affect the degree of clonotype sharing among donors. Because the study included a small number of donors, the genetic and exposure-history diversity represented was limited. Larger estimated clonotype richness was generally found for naive subsets than for memory subsets. Approximately 4.8% of naive CD4, roughly 3.6% of naive CD8, approximately 2% of memory CD4, and less than 0.45% of memory CD8 clonotypes were shared across several donors.

Using the deep immunoSEQ assay, TCR CDR3 regions were amplified from genomic DNA by multiplex PCR. Extracted genomic DNA from each cell subset was spread evenly across all wells of several immunoSEQ 96-well plates, with each plate serving as a replicate. For sorted subsets, around 200 ng genomic DNA, equal to tens of thousands of T cell genomes, was loaded into each replicate PCR. Purified libraries were quantified with a Qubit 3.0 fluorometer, sized on a Bioanalyzer 2100, and re-quantified with the KAPA Library Quantification kit. Each immunoSEQ 96-well plate was sequenced on its own single-read 150-cycle Illumina NextSeq 550 flow cell. As for how the authors treated the data: Because only junctional sequences without quality scores were contained in the immunoSEQ output, filtering matching that applied to full-length reads could not be performed. To assign V/J genes and CDR3, sequences were annotated against IMGT germline references using PyIR, a Python wrapper for IgBLAST v1.9. Any read was removed if the V/J assignment was weak (E-value above 1e-6), the CDR3 was missing, or the read contained stop codons, out-of-frame junctions, or ambiguous translated residues. V3J clonotypes were defined as sequences sharing the same inferred V gene, J gene, and CDR3 amino acid sequence. Percentage overlap between repertoires was computed as shared unique clonotypes divided by the size of the smaller repertoire. RTK rarefaction, the Chao1 estimator, and Recon v2.1 estimates of unobserved clonotypes were used to assess repertoire richness. For all TCRbeta clonotypes obtained by the gDNA method from four donors, generation probabilities were computed with OLGA. TCRdb retrieved this table from immuneACCESS and kept in-frame rearrangements only. Not all clones are present; in checked studies, unresolved V genes account for under half, and no reason is known for the remainder. V, J and clone size are those of that table, while D and trimming were read from the DNA. This sample comprises around 2,000,000 clones, 95% of them detected only once. Jointly, the top ten make up 0.1% to 0.15% of the sample.

The CDR3, from cysteine to phenylalanine, totals 14 residues. Only CDR3 DNA is held: 42 bases, read in frame from base 1. CDR1 LNHDA and CDR2 SQIVND were looked up in the germline V gene (reference sequence). The donors were healthy, HIV-negative adults who had no recently reported acute infections or vaccinations. All donors were Caucasian adults living in Nashville, Tennessee, USA. CD4+ T cells were enriched by magnetic negative selection, after which naive cells were positively selected on CD45RA and the negative fraction was taken as the memory subset. Blood was obtained by leukapheresis, after which PBMCs were separated by Ficoll-Histopaque density gradient centrifugation and cryopreserved in liquid nitrogen vapor phase. Analytical flow cytometry was used to check the purity and quantity of every magnetically sorted T cell population. Genomic DNA was isolated from each sorted fraction and quantified by UV absorbance on a Nanodrop 2000c.

Notes on this clone: Its antigen remains unidentified. A much larger clone differs by one base, so this may be a read error. Other DNA sequences from this sample encode an identical CDR3 as well.

The TCR sequence derives from a man between 18 and 35 years old in good health. Material for sequencing was naive CD4+ T cells sorted from blood. The sample's cell subset or site label is to be understood as: CD45RA+ positively selected. The V gene is TRBV19 and the J gene is TRBJ1-4; 9 bases in the junction line up with TRBD1. The CDR3 amino acid sequence is: CASSMGQGYEKLFF. In nucleotides, the sequence is TGTGCCAGCAGTATGGGACAGGGATACGAAAAACTGTTTTTT.